These 25 T cell receptor beta chains were all obtained from the same sample, sequenced in a study of shared clonotypes between healthy human individuals. Method: immunoSEQ multiplex PCR; TCRdb's copy keeps in-frame clones and lacks some. The sample includes approximately 2,300,000 clones, around 90% of them seen just once. The specimen was naive CD4+ T cells from PBMCs. Subset here: CD45RA+ positively selected. The receptors originated from a man aged 18 to 29 in good health. Some clones in this sample may be carry-over from other donors' samples.

The chain has TRBV6-5 and TRBJ2-7; D is perhaps TRBD1 (8 bases). V shed 5 bases and J shed 4 bases, with 15 bases lying between them. This CDR3 has 14 amino acids. Germline V CDR1 and CDR2: MNHEY, SVGAGI. This CDR3 reads CASSMIQGGYEQYF. In DNA form, the CDR3 reads TGTGCCAGCAGTATGATACAGGGGGGGTACGAGCAGTACTTC.

The V gene is TRBV4-1, the J gene TRBJ1-2; 9 bases are a match to TRBD1. The trim removed 4 bases at V and 14 bases at J, leaving 17 bases unmatched. The germline V gene encodes CDR1 MGHRA and CDR2 YSYEKL. The length of the CDR3 is 15 residues. As DNA, the CDR3 is TGCGCCAGCAGCCTGAACAGACAGGGGGGACTGGGCGAGACCTTC. Amino acid sequence: CASSLNRQGGLGETF.

The rearrangement uses TRBV7-8 and TRBJ2-3, with 12 bases fitting TRBD2. There are 16 residues in the CDR3. The ends lost 5 bases at V and 4 bases at J; junction bases unmatched: 7. Germline CDR1 and CDR2: SGHVS and FQNEAQ. The CDR3 protein is CASSKRLAGVPDTQYF. DNA for the CDR3: TGTGCCAGCAGCAAGAGACTAGCGGGAGTCCCAGATACGCAGTATTTT.

In the case of this clone: At the DNA level, this CDR3 is encoded by other sequences in the same sample as well. The chain combines TRBV9 with TRBJ1-3; possibly TRBD1 for D (5 bases). CDR1 is SGDLS, CDR2 YYNGEE, per germline. The V and J ends lost 3 bases and 1 base respectively, with 5 bases between them. The CDR3 contains 13 residues. The CDR3 reads CASSGQSGNTIYF. The CDR3 nucleotides are TGTGCCAGCAGCGGACAGTCTGGAAACACCATATATTTT. Complete variable domain (other parts from reference TRBV9 and TRBJ1-3): DSGVTQTPKHLITATGQRVTLRCSPRSGDLSVYWYQQSLDQGLQFLIQYYNGEERAKGNILERFSAQQFPDLHSELNLSSLELGDSALYFCASSGQSGNTIYFGEGSWLTVV.

The chain couples TRBV5-1 to TRBJ2-7; D tentatively reads TRBD1 or TRBD2 (5 bases each). V was shortened by 5 bases and J by 7 bases, with 16 bases between the two germline ends. The germline V gene encodes CDR1 SGHRS and CDR2 YFSETQ. This CDR3 region has 13 residues. CDR3: CASSGGPEGEQYF. The CDR3 nucleotides read TGCGCCAGCAGTGGGGGACCAGAGGGTGAGCAGTACTTC.

About this clone: Distinct nucleotide sequences in the sample also encode this CDR3. J is TRBJ2-3 and V is TRBV11-3; 7 nucleotides line up with TRBD1. J gave up 4 bases and V 5 bases, and 6 bases lay outside the gene matches. The germline CDR1 and CDR2 sequences are SGHNT and YENEEA. CDR3 size: 14 residues. DNA for the CDR3: TGTGCCAGCAGCCCGCGACAGGGAGCAGATACGCAGTATTTT. Protein: CASSPRQGADTQYF.

This rearrangement joins TRBV7-2 to TRBJ2-7; TRBD2 matches at 13 bases. The CDR3 has 15 residues. Looked up from germline, CDR1 is SGHTA and CDR2 is FQGNSA. The junction had 4 bases not matched to a gene; V was cut back by 5 bases and J by 3 bases. The CDR3 nucleotides read TGTGCCAGCAGCCGGGGACTAGCGGGGAACTACGAGCAGTACTTC. This sequence encodes CASSRGLAGNYEQYF. Drawing the rest from reference TRBV7-2 and TRBJ2-7, the complete variable domain is GAGVSQSPSNKVTEKGKDVELRCDPISGHTALYWYRQSLGQGLEFLIYFQGNSAPDKSGLPSDRFSAERTGGSVSTLTIQRTQQEDSAVYLCASSRGLAGNYEQYFGPGTRLTVT.

V and J are TRBV9 and TRBJ2-2, with TRBD2 matching over 12 bases. After removal of 0 bases from V and 7 bases from J, the junction contained 10 bases not matched to a gene. Germline CDR1 is SGDLS and CDR2 is YYNGEE. The CDR3 extends over 18 amino acids. The CDR3 nucleotides read TGTGCCAGCAGCGTAGTCGGGGCTAGCGGGAGGGCCGGCGGGGAGCTGTTTTTT. This sequence encodes CASSVVGASGRAGGELFF. The entire variable domain, with the rest obtained from reference TRBV9 and TRBJ2-2, is as follows: DSGVTQTPKHLITATGQRVTLRCSPRSGDLSVYWYQQSLDQGLQFLIQYYNGEERAKGNILERFSAQQFPDLHSELNLSSLELGDSALYFCASSVVGASGRAGGELFFGEGSRLTVL.

V is TRBV4-1 and J is TRBJ1-5; TRBD1 matches at 8 bases. Germline lookup yields CDR1 MGHRA and CDR2 YSYEKL. The CDR3 sequence is 15 residues long. Losses at the gene ends were 0 bases for V and 6 bases for J; bases not matched to a gene: 4. CDR3 amino acids: CASSQDQGAAQPQHF. CDR3 bases: TGCGCCAGCAGCCAAGATCAGGGGGCTGCTCAGCCCCAGCATTTT.

The V gene is TRBV9, the J gene TRBJ1-3, with no clear D. V lost 4 bases and J lost 0, with 11 bases in between. Per germline, CDR1 SGDLS and CDR2 YYNGEE. CDR3 size: 15 residues. CDR3 bases: TGTGCCAGCAGCCAAAGCGCTATCTCTGGAAACACCATATATTTT. Amino acid sequence: CASSQSAISGNTIYF.

The chain recombines TRBV28 with TRBJ2-2; D gene uncertain. This CDR3 spans 13 amino acids. Germline V gene data show CDR1 as MDHEN and CDR2 as SYDVKM. V shed 6 bases and J shed 11 bases, with 16 bases lying between them. CDR3 protein: CASSPRLKAELFF. CDR3 DNA sequence: TGTGCCAGCAGCCCCCGTTTGAAGGCCGAGCTGTTTTTT.

V and J are TRBV4-1 and TRBJ2-7; 7 nucleotides align to TRBD1. V lost 1 base, J lost 3 bases, and 6 bases stayed unmatched. The CDR3 is 15 amino acids. Germline-derived CDR1 and CDR2 are MGHRA and YSYEKL. The CDR3 region is CASSQGQQGFYEQYF. CDR3 bases: TGCGCCAGCAGCCAAGGACAACAGGGGTTCTACGAGCAGTACTTC.

On this clone itself: The same CDR3 is also encoded by other DNA sequences in this sample. V is TRBV20-1 and J is TRBJ2-3; D is uncertain. This CDR3 is built from 11 residues. CDR1 is DFQATT, CDR2 SNEGSKA, per germline (reference sequence). Between the trimmed V and J ends, which lost 6 bases and 3 bases, there was a span of 7 bases. In nucleotides, the CDR3 is TGCAGTGCCCCACTAACAGATACGCAGTATTTT. Its translation: CSAPLTDTQYF.

The chain carries TRBV5-1 and TRBJ2-1; the D is unclear. The CDR3 consists of 16 residues. The germline gives CDR1 SGHRS, CDR2 YFSETQ. V gave up 1 base and J gave up 6 bases, with 17 bases separating them. Here the CDR3 DNA reads TGCGCCAGCAGCTTGTTTCCTCGGACCCCGGGCAATGAGCAGTTCTTC. Protein product: CASSLFPRTPGNEQFF.

This clone was picked up one time. The chain couples TRBV25-1 to TRBJ2-5; possible D gene TRBD1, 6 bases. Germline V CDR1 and CDR2: MGHDK, SYGVNS. Trimming removed 1 base at V and 5 bases at J, with 14 bases between. This CDR3 is 15 amino acids long. DNA for the CDR3: TGTGCCAGCAGTGAATGGCAGGGGTTGGGGGAGACCCAGTACTTC. It is translated as CASSEWQGLGETQYF. The full variable domain, rest sourced from reference TRBV25-1 and TRBJ2-5, is EADIYQTPRYLVIGTGKKITLECSQTMGHDKMYWYQQDPGMELHLIHYSYGVNSTEKGDLSSESTVSRIRTEHFPLTLESARPSHTSQYLCASSEWQGLGETQYFGPGTRLLVL.

This rearrangement joins TRBV6-1 to TRBJ1-2; D is undetermined. V gave up 3 bases and J gave up 7 bases, with 9 bases separating them. The CDR3 has 12 amino acids. Germline V gives CDR1 MNHNS, CDR2 SASEGT. This CDR3 reads CASSELWGGYTF. CDR3 bases: TGTGCCAGCAGTGAGCTGTGGGGTGGCTACACCTTC.

The chain combines TRBV7-2 with TRBJ2-1; no clear D gene. Trimming took off 1 base at V and 0 bases at J, with 7 bases between the two ends. Germline V gene data show CDR1 as SGHTA and CDR2 as FQGNSA. The CDR3 contains 15 residues. CDR3 protein: CASSLVYSSYNEQFF. CDR3 bases: TGTGCCAGCAGCTTAGTCTATAGCTCCTACAATGAGCAGTTCTTC.

The chain joins TRBV9 to TRBJ2-5; D could derive from TRBD1 or TRBD2 (6 bases each). Germline lookup yields CDR1 SGDLS and CDR2 YYNGEE. CDR3 length: 15 amino acids. Between the trimmed V and J ends, which lost 0 bases and 1 base, there was a span of 10 bases. This CDR3 reads CASSVGLGGQETQYF. The CDR3 DNA sequence: TGTGCCAGCAGCGTAGGACTAGGGGGCCAAGAGACCCAGTACTTC. The whole variable domain, remainder taken from reference TRBV9 and TRBJ2-5, is DSGVTQTPKHLITATGQRVTLRCSPRSGDLSVYWYQQSLDQGLQFLIQYYNGEERAKGNILERFSAQQFPDLHSELNLSSLELGDSALYFCASSVGLGGQETQYFGPGTRLLVL.

This sequence joins TRBV10-3 and TRBJ1-5; TRBD1 is a possible D gene (6 bases). The CDR3 spans 16 residues. Germline CDR1 reads ENHRY; CDR2 reads SYGVKD. Trimming removed 3 bases at V and 4 bases at J, with 16 bases between. Here the CDR3 DNA reads TGTGCCATCAGTGAAGTTGGTGGGACATCGAATCAGCCCCAGCATTTT. Its translation: CAISEVGGTSNQPQHF.

The chain carries TRBV7-3 and TRBJ2-5; a possible D gene is TRBD2 (6 bases). The CDR3 length is 15 residues. Trimming took 3 bases from V and 2 from J, leaving 13 bases between them. Germline CDR1 is SGHTA and CDR2 is FQGTGA. The CDR3 sequence is CASSFGRSGQETQYF. CDR3 in DNA: TGTGCCAGCAGCTTTGGCCGTAGCGGTCAAGAGACCCAGTACTTC.

The chain is built from TRBV2 and TRBJ2-5, with TRBD1 identical over 9 bases. The trim removed 5 bases at V and 2 bases at J, leaving 9 bases unmatched. Germline V gives CDR1 SNHLY, CDR2 FYNNEI. This CDR3 comprises 16 residues. The CDR3 DNA reads TGTGCCAGCAGTTACACAGGGGGCAGCCCTCAAGAGACCCAGTACTTC. This translates into CASSYTGGSPQETQYF.

The chain is built from TRBV9 and TRBJ1-4; D gene uncertain. The CDR3 sequence is 16 residues long. V lost 0 bases to trimming and J lost 0 bases, with 9 bases between them. From germline, CDR1 is SGDLS and CDR2 YYNGEE. CDR3 sequence: CASSVGQYPTNEKLFF. CDR3 nucleotides: TGTGCCAGCAGCGTAGGGCAGTACCCAACTAATGAAAAACTGTTTTTT.

This CDR3 is CASSYGGSEQFF. Written as DNA, the CDR3 is TGTGCCAGCAGTTACGGGGGCAGTGAGCAGTTCTTC. The V call is TRBV28, the J call TRBJ2-1; the D gene could be TRBD1 or TRBD2 (6 bases each). The V end lost 4 bases, the J end lost 9 bases, and 10 bases lay between the germline ends. The germline CDR1 and CDR2 sequences are MDHEN and SYDVKM. CDR3 size: 12 residues.

The gene calls are TRBV7-9 and TRBJ2-3; no firm D call. Trimming took off 7 bases at V and 0 bases at J, with 17 bases between the two ends. This CDR3 region has 16 residues. The V gene's germline CDR1 is SEHNR and CDR2 FQNEAQ (reference sequence). The CDR3 region is CASTPGGAPSTDTQYF. DNA for the CDR3: TGTGCCAGCACCCCTGGTGGCGCACCTAGCACAGATACGCAGTATTTT.

The gene calls are TRBV18 and TRBJ2-3; perhaps TRBD2 as D (6 bases). CDR3 length: 16 residues. V was cut by 6 bases and J by 5 bases, with 21 bases left in between. Germline CDR1 reads KGHSH; CDR2 reads LQKENI. The CDR3 bases are TGTGCCAGCTCGCTTCTATCCGGGACTTTCTTAGATACGCAGTATTTT. Translating it yields CASSLLSGTFLDTQYF.